This TCR beta chain was captured by sequencing in a study of control samples from healthy donors and cancer patients (dated by TCRdb to 2019 to 2021). Details on this clone: There is no known antigen for this receptor. Base quality data are lacking; no much larger clone is found one base away.

Receptor amplification or capture employed the immunoSEQ multiplex PCR assay. TCRdb holds this immuneACCESS table with in-frame rearrangements only. Some clones are missing; in checked studies, unresolved V genes explain under half, and the rest has no known cause. Recorded for this sample are 35,000 to 50,000 clones; roughly 86% of them occurred a single time. About a tenth of the sample lies in the top ten. CDR1 MNHEY and CDR2 SVGAGI were looked up in the germline V gene. Measured from the cysteine to the phenylalanine, the CDR3 is 15 residues long. The only DNA kept is the CDR3, 45 bases in frame from the first base. V lost 2 bases and J lost 1 base; the stretch between them is 12 bases long.

The sequence derives from a woman aged 60-70 years with lung cancer. This chain is built from TRBV6-5 and TRBJ2-7, with TRBD1 tentatively as D gene (5 bases match). The sample was PBMCs. The DNA reads as follows: TGTGCCAGCAGTTACGGGGCTTTAGGGTCCTACGAGCAGTACTTC. This gives the protein CASSYGALGSYEQYF.